Sequencing of this T cell receptor beta chain was carried out in a study of T cell responses to AZD1222 COVID-19 vaccine (dated by TCRdb to the early 2020s). Background for the entire study: AZD1222 recipients with second doses at about 4 weeks or about 12 weeks were pooled, because spike-specific TCR depth and breadth did not differ between schedules. A total of 233 trial participants underwent TCR sequencing, of whom about 200 had received two doses of AZD1222 and some 25 had received two doses of the MenACWY control vaccine. Trial participants were enrolled by age into subgroups of 18-55, 56-69 and 70-plus years, and about 150, 27 and 61 TCR-sequenced participants, respectively, were included in these subgroups.

Here is what the overall study found, with its caveats: Epitopes outside the regions mutated in the B.1.351 and B.1.1.7 variants were reportedly recognized by nearly half of the unique spike-specific TCRs. The vaccine-associated CD4 TCRs covered the entire spike protein, and the dominant responses fell in regions 160-218 and 743-854. Conclusions about previously exposed vaccinees are limited because only 5 or 6 AZD1222 recipients were SARS-CoV-2 seropositive at baseline. Most participants were white British and females outnumbered males, and the authors suggested that clonal diversity may have been underestimated. In the small 56-69-year group, the increase in depth fell short of significance, most likely because of low power. No day 14 peak-response samples were available, so repertoires were characterized only after the peak T cell response. Spike-specific TCR breadth and depth rose significantly after two AZD1222 doses compared with day 0 and with MenACWY recipients.

The CDR3 regions of human TCRbeta chains were analyzed by immunosequencing. In the paper's pipeline: Repertoire TCRs were checked for matches against a reference library of SARS-CoV-2-specific TCRs that had been generated using the MIRA antigen-specificity platform. Breadth was defined as the fraction of unique TCRs that were SARS-CoV-2-associated, and depth was defined as the fraction of total T cells that were SARS-CoV-2-associated. Using the MIRA data, every spike-specific TCR was mapped to the spike region that the TCR reacted to and assigned to either a CD4 or a CD8 class. Log10-transformed breadth and depth values were compared by one-way ANOVA with Sidak's multiple comparisons tests. TCRdb mirrors the immuneACCESS table, restricted to in-frame sequences. Some clones are absent from its copies; in checked studies, under half trace to an unresolved V gene, and the reason for the others is unknown. V and J calls and clone size are as listed in that table; D and trimming were resolved from the DNA. The sample contains 85,000 or so clones, 90% of them found a single time. The ten largest account for approximately 5.8% of the sample.

As for this clone: It has no known antigen specificity. No qualities accompany the bases; no much larger clone lies one base away.

CDR1 and CDR2 are drawn from the germline V gene: LGHNA, YSLEER. V is clipped by 4 bases and J by 0 bases, and the sequence between their germline boundaries is 19 bases long. The CDR3 covers 19 residues, taking in both the cysteine and the phenylalanine. Only the CDR3 portion is preserved as DNA: 57 bases, with reading frame beginning at the first base. Explained via the paper, the time point label denotes: baseline before first vaccination. The vaccinee samples were drawn from two UK trials, COV001 and COV002, one of which was a single-blind randomized controlled phase 2/3 trial testing AZD1222 (ChAdOx1 nCoV-19) in healthy adults. For TCRbeta chain sequencing, PBMC samples were collected from trial participants at day 0 and at day 28 after the second dose.

The V gene is TRBV4-3 and the J gene is TRBJ2-6, with a tentative D gene TRBD1 over 6 matching bases. The sequence came from an adult in good health. The source was peripheral blood, collected on day 0 of AZD1222 vaccination. The CDR3 here reads CASSRQTGAFSSGANVLTF. The nucleotides read TGCGCCAGCAGCCGGCAGACAGGAGCTTTTAGCTCTGGGGCCAACGTCCTGACTTTC.